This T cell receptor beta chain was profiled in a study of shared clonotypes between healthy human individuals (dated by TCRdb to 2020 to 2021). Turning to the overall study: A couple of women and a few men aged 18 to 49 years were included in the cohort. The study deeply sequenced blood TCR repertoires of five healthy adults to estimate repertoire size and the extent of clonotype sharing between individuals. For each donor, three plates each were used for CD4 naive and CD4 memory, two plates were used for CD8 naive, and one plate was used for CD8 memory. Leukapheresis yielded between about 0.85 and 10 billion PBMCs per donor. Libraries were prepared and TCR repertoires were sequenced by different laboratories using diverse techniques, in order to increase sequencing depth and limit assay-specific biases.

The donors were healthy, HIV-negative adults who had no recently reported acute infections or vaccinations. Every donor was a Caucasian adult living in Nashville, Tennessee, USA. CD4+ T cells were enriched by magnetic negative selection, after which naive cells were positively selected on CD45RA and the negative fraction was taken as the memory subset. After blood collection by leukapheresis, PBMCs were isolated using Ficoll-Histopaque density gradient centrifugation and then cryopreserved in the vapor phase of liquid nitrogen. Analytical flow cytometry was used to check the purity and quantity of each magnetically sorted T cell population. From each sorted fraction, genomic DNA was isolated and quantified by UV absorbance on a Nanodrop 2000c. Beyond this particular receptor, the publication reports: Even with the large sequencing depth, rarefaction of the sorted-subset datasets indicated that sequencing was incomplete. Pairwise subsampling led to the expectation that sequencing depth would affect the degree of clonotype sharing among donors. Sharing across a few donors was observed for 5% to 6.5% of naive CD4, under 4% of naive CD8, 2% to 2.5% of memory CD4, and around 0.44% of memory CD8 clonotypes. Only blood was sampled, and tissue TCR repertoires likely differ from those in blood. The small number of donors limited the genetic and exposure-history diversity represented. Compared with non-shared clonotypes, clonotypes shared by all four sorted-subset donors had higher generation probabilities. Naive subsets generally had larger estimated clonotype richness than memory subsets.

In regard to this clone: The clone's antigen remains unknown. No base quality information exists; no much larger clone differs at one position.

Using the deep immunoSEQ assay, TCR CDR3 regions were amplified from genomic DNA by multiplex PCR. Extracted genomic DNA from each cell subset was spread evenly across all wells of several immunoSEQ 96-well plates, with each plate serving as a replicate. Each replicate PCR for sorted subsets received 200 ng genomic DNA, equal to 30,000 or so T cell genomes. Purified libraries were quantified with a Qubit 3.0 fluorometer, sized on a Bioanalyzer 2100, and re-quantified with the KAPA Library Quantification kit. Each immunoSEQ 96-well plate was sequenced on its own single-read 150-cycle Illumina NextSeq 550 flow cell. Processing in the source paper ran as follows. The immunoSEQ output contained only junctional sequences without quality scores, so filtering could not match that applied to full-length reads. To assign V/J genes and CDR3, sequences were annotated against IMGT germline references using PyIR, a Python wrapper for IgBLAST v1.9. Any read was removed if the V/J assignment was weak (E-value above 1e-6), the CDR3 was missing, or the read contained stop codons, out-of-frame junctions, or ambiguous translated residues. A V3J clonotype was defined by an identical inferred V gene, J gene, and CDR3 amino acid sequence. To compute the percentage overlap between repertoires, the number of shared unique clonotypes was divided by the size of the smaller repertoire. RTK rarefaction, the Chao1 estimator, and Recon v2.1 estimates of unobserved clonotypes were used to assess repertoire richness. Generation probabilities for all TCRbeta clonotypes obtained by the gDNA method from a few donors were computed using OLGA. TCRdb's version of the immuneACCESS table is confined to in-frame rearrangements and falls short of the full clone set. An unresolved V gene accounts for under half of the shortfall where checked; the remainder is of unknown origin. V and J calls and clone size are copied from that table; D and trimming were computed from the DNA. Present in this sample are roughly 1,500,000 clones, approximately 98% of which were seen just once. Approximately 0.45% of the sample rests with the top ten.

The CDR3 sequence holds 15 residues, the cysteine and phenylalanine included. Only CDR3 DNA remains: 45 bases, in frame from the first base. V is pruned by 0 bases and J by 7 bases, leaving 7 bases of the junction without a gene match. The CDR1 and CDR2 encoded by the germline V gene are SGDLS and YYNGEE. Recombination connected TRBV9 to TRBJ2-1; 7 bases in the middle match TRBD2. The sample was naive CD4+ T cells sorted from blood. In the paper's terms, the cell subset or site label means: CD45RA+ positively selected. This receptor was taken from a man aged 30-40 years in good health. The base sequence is TGTGCCAGCAGCGTAGCTCCTAGCGGTTTAAATGAGCAGTTCTTC. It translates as CASSVAPSGLNEQFF.